The source of this TCR beta chain is a study of shared clonotypes between healthy human individuals (TCRdb year 2020). About the full investigation: Three men and a couple of women, aged 18 to 49 years, made up the cohort. The study deeply sequenced blood TCR repertoires of about 5 healthy adults to estimate repertoire size and the extent of clonotype sharing between individuals. To increase sequencing depth and limit assay-specific biases, different laboratories used diverse techniques to prepare libraries and sequence TCR repertoires. Between about 0.85 and 9.5 billion PBMCs per donor were obtained by leukapheresis.

Using the deep immunoSEQ assay, multiplex PCR amplified TCR CDR3 regions from genomic DNA. For each cell subset, the extracted genomic DNA was distributed evenly across all wells of several immunoSEQ 96-well plates, and each plate served as one replicate. For unsorted PBMC, approximately 300 ng of genomic DNA, equivalent to approximately 30,000 T cell genomes, went into each replicate PCR. Unsorted PBMC genomic DNA was sequenced across ten immunoSEQ deep assay plates. Purified libraries were quantified with a Qubit 3.0 fluorometer, sized on a Bioanalyzer 2100, and re-quantified with the KAPA Library Quantification kit. Every immunoSEQ 96-well plate was sequenced on a dedicated single-read 150-cycle Illumina NextSeq 550 flow cell. Per the original workflow: Because only junctional sequences without quality scores were contained in the immunoSEQ output, filtering matching that applied to full-length reads could not be performed. To assign V/J genes and CDR3, sequences were annotated using PyIR, a Python wrapper for IgBLAST v1.9, with IMGT germline references. Reads were removed for weak V/J assignments (E-value above 1e-6), missing CDR3, stop codons, out-of-frame junctions, or ambiguous translated residues. V3J clonotypes were defined as sequences sharing the same inferred V gene, J gene, and CDR3 amino acid sequence. Percentage overlap between repertoires was calculated by dividing the number of shared unique clonotypes by the size of the smaller repertoire. Three approaches were used to assess repertoire richness: RTK rarefaction, the Chao1 estimator, and Recon v2.1 estimates of unobserved clonotypes. The immuneACCESS repertoire file appears here via TCRdb, limited to in-frame rearrangements. These files lack a portion of the clones; in checked studies, under half of the deficit traces to unresolved V genes, and the cause of the others is not known. V and J calls and clone size are as listed in that table; D and trimming were resolved from the DNA. The table for this sample lists 450,000 to 550,000 clones; 75% to 85% of them were counted only once. The ten largest account for over 10% of the sample.

The investigation overall reported the following: Only blood was sampled, and tissue TCR repertoires likely differ from those in blood. Based on pairwise subsampling, the degree of clonotype sharing among donors was expected to be affected by sequencing depth. Because the study included only a small number of donors, the genetic and exposure-history diversity represented was limited.

Healthy HIV-negative adults with no recently reported acute infections or vaccinations were included as donors. Only Caucasian adults living in Nashville, Tennessee, USA were represented among the donors. For unsorted samples, some 87 million PBMCs were counted, and genomic DNA was extracted using the QIAamp DNA Blood Mini kit. After blood collection by leukapheresis, PBMCs were isolated using Ficoll-Histopaque density gradient centrifugation and then cryopreserved in the vapor phase of liquid nitrogen. The CDR3 goes from the cysteine to the phenylalanine over 14 residues. The DNA shown is the 42-base CDR3, in frame from base 1. Trimming costs V 5 bases and J 7 bases, and their ends lie 17 bases apart. Based on the germline V gene, the CDR1 and CDR2 sequences are SGHAT and FQNNGV. Remarks on this clone: The specificity of this receptor is unknown. Per-base quality was not reported, and no clone a single base away is much larger than it.

The chain uses TRBV11-2 and TRBJ1-2; the D gene is perhaps TRBD1, from 5 matching bases. The receptor's source is a woman in her thirties or forties in good health. Some clones in this sample may be carry-over from other donors' samples. Sequenced input: PBMCs. The nucleotides read TGTGCCAGCAGCGGATCCGGGACGCCGGGTGGCTACACCTTC. Translated, it reads CASSGSGTPGGYTF.